This entry is about one T cell receptor (beta chain). Time point here: late/post reinfection, 12 to 24 weeks after detection. The sorted cells went straight to TCR sequencing with no prior in vitro expansion. Donors were people who inject drugs in the Montreal HEPCO cohort. Total naive CD8 T cells were sorted as viable CD3+ CD8+ CD45RO- cells from two donors. This specimen belongs to a study of memory CD8 T cells in hepatitis C reinfection. Study summary: After reinfection, a couple of primary-infection resolvers became chronically infected.

TCRdb's table, derived via immunoSEQ multiplex PCR, lists solely in-frame clones and lacks some. The table includes tens of thousands of clones, about 88% detected once. The CDR3 length is 14 residues. The V and J ends lost 5 bases and 4 bases respectively, with 15 bases between them. Germline V gene lookup returns CDR1 MNHEY and CDR2 SMNVEV (reference sequence). The sequencing sample was made of naive CD8+ T cells sorted from blood. The J gene is TRBJ2-7, the V gene TRBV27, with D perhaps matching TRBD2 (6 bases). The origin of this receptor is a man between 18 and 35 years old with hepatitis C virus infection. The CDR3 protein is CASSAPGSRYEQYF. The CDR3 nucleotides read TGTGCCAGCAGTGCACCCGGGAGTCGATACGAGCAGTACTTC.